These T cell receptor beta chains were read from a single sample in a study of tumor T cells in aggressive B-cell lymphoma. TCRdb's copy holds only in-frame clones and misses some; the assay was immunoSEQ multiplex PCR. The sample shows about 9,800 clones, about 82% of them seen only once. The sample taken for sequencing was tumor tissue. The source of these receptors is an adult with diffuse large B cell lymphoma. The CDR3 runs from the conserved cysteine through the conserved F or W. Each record gives: D gene, V gene, J gene, clone size, CDR3 DNA, CDR3 protein. The D gene is left open where the match is weak. Clone size is not always given. Where it is, it says once, few, many or a class for expanded clones.

-	TRBV6-5	TRBJ2-7	once	TGTGCCAGCAGTTACCTCGCATCGGGGTACGAGCAGTACTTC	CASSYLASGYEQYF
-	TRBV4-2	TRBJ2-2	-	TGTGCCAGCAGCCAAGAGGCTAGCAAGTGGGAGCTGTTTTTT	CASSQEASKWELFF
-	TRBV27	TRBJ1-2	-	TGTGCCAGCAGTTTTGTGGCAGGCGGGACTAACTATGGCTACACCTTC	CASSFVAGGTNYGYTF
-	TRBV18	TRBJ1-4	-	TGTGCCAGCTCACGAAGTCAGGGAAAAGAAAAACTGTTTTTT	CASSRSQGKEKLFF
TRBD2	TRBV5-5	TRBJ2-3	-	TGTGCCAGCAGCCAGACTAGCGGGAGGGCCGGTACGCAGTATTTT	CASSQTSGRAGTQYF
TRBD2	TRBV7-2	TRBJ2-7	-	TGTGCCAGCAGCATTAGCGGGGCCTACGAGCAGTACTTC	CASSISGAYEQYF
-	TRBV14	TRBJ2-5	-	TGTGCCAGCAGCCAGTGGTACAGGGAGACCCAGTACTTC	CASSQWYRETQYF
TRBD1	TRBV5-1	TRBJ2-1	-	TGCGCCAGCAGCTCCGGACAGGGGTCCTACAATGAGCAGTTCTTC	CASSSGQGSYNEQFF
TRBD1	TRBV6-1	TRBJ2-1	-	TGTGCCAGCAGCCGGCGACAGGGCCCCTACAATGAGCAGTTCTTC	CASSRRQGPYNEQFF
-	TRBV6-5	TRBJ1-2	-	TGTGCCAGCGGGAGGGGCAGGCTTGATGGCTACACCTTC	CASGRGRLDGYTF
TRBD1	TRBV2	TRBJ1-3	few	TGTGCCAGCAGAGACAGGGATCTATCTGGAAACACCATATATTTT	CASRDRDLSGNTIYF
TRBD2	TRBV11-3	TRBJ2-1	-	TGTGCCAGCAGCTTAGGCGAGACTAGCGGGATCTACAATGAGCAGTTCTTC	CASSLGETSGIYNEQFF
TRBD2	TRBV5-6	TRBJ2-3	-	TGTGCCAGCAGCCCCAGTCTAGCGGGCCTCCGAGATACGCAGTATTTT	CASSPSLAGLRDTQYF
TRBD1	TRBV5-6	TRBJ2-7	-	TGTGCCAGCAGCTCTCCGGGACAGGGGGGGGAGCAGTACTTC	CASSSPGQGGEQYF
-	TRBV11-3	TRBJ2-1	-	TGTGCCAGCAGCTTAACTCCGGGGTCCTTAAATGAGCAGTTCTTC	CASSLTPGSLNEQFF
-	TRBV25-1	TRBJ1-2	-	TGTGCCAGCAGACTAGCGGGTAACTATGGCTACACCTTC	CASRLAGNYGYTF
TRBD1	TRBV6-5	TRBJ2-7	-	TGTGCCAGCAGTTACTCCCGGACAGGGTCCACCTACGAGCAGTACTTC	CASSYSRTGSTYEQYF
TRBD1	TRBV5-1	TRBJ1-2	-	TGCGCCAGCAGCTTGGCCGCGGGACAGGGGTATGGCTACACCTTC	CASSLAAGQGYGYTF
TRBD1	TRBV19	TRBJ1-2	-	TGTGCCACCCTTGGGGACAGCGACTTCTATGGCTACACCTTC	CATLGDSDFYGYTF
-	TRBV10-3	TRBJ2-5	-	TGTGCCATCAGTGAACTCGACAGTTTGTCAGAGACCCAGTACTTC	CAISELDSLSETQYF
-	TRBV2	TRBJ2-5	-	TGTGCCAGCAGTAACAGGGATAGGGGTGAGACCCAGTACTTC	CASSNRDRGETQYF
TRBD2	TRBV5-6	TRBJ2-7	once	TGTGCCAGCAGCTTCAGAGGGACTAGTCCCTACGAGCAATACTTC	CASSFRGTSPYEQYF
-	TRBV11-2	TRBJ1-2	few	TGTGCCAGCAGCCCGCCAGGGTTTTTATATGGCTACACCTTC	CASSPPGFLYGYTF
-	TRBV30	TRBJ2-2	-	TGTGCCTGGAGTGGAGGCGGGGCAGGCACCGGGGAGCTGTTTTTT	CAWSGGGAGTGELFF
-	TRBV11-2	TRBJ2-1	-	TGTGCCAGCAGCTTAGGGGCTAACAATGAGCAGTTCTTC	CASSLGANNEQFF
-	TRBV7-7	TRBJ2-5	-	TGTGCCAGCAGCTTAAGGGGGTTCCCCCAAGAGACCCAGTACTTC	CASSLRGFPQETQYF
TRBD1	TRBV6-4	TRBJ2-7	-	TGTGCCAGTCCGCGACAGGGGTATCGCTACGAGCAGTACTTC	CASPRQGYRYEQYF
TRBD2	TRBV4-3	TRBJ2-7	-	TGCGCCAGCAGCGTTAGCGGGAGTGGGCTCTACGAGCAGTACTTC	CASSVSGSGLYEQYF
-	TRBV28	TRBJ1-4	once	TGTGCCAGCAGTTTATTCGGGGGAAAACTGTTTTTT	CASSLFGGKLFF
-	TRBV7-3	TRBJ2-7	few	TGTGCCAGCAGCTTAAGACACGGAAATTACTACGAGCAGTACTTC	CASSLRHGNYYEQYF
-	TRBV29-1	TRBJ1-1	-	TGCAGCGTCTCTGGCCGGAACACTGAAGCTTTCTTT	CSVSGRNTEAFF
TRBD2	TRBV6-6	TRBJ2-1	-	TGTGCCAGCAGTCCTAGCGGGAGTGGGAATGAGCAGTTCTTC	CASSPSGSGNEQFF
TRBD1	TRBV28	TRBJ2-7	-	TGTGCCAGCAGTGGACAGGGCATAGGCTACGAGCAGTACTTC	CASSGQGIGYEQYF
TRBD1	TRBV29-1	TRBJ2-1	-	TGCAGCGCCCGCGGGCTGCAGGGGGCGGTGGGTGAGCAGTTCTTC	CSARGLQGAVGEQFF